The present TCR beta chain was sequenced within a study of T-cell reconstitution after alpha-beta-depleted transplantation in children. Findings and limits, study-wide: T-cell numbers and diversity one year post-transplant derived largely from freshly generated T cells. There were some patients whose high TCRbeta diversity at day 60 came from surviving recipient T cells and thymic progenitors. As was reported, about two months after transplant, alpha-beta T cells came from several hundred expanded graft clones.

With regard to this clonotype: Its antigen is unknown.

V was trimmed by 1 base and J by 1 base, leaving 8 bases between them. Germline V lookup: CDR1 LGHNA, CDR2 YSLEER. The CDR3 has 15 amino acids. This sample's TCRbeta library carried unique molecular identifier barcodes. Each CDR3 protein is one row after TCRdb ran MiXCR on the PCR reads. The sample holds some 600,000 distinct CDR3 sequences, roughly 13% seen once. This sequence joins TRBV4-3 and TRBJ2-1; a possible D gene is TRBD2 (5 bases). The specimen comprised PBMCs, mostly from graft donor cells, sampled 360 days after TCRalphabeta/CD19-depleted stem cell transplant. This clonotype originated in a male patient younger than 18 who had a stem cell transplant for acute myeloid leukemia, so the T cells may come from the graft donor. The CDR3 DNA reads as TGCGCCAGCAGCCAAGTAGCGAGGTCCTACAATGAGCAGTTCTTC. It encodes CASSQVARSYNEQFF.